This T cell receptor (beta chain) appears in the sequencing data of a study of blood T cell repertoires in COVID-19. Whole-study context: Samples taken during acute and convalescent COVID-19 were collected in the United States, Italy and Spain.

This table comes from immunoSEQ multiplex PCR, and its TCRdb copy is limited to in-frame clones, with some not included. This sample has roughly 200,000 clones; over 80% occur once, and the top ten carry 0.95% to 1.5%. The junction had 10 bases not matched to a gene; V was cut back by 3 bases and J by 9 bases. Germline assignment: CDR1 LNHDA and CDR2 SQIVND (reference sequence). This CDR3 comprises 15 residues. The chain combines TRBV19 with TRBJ2-1, with TRBD2 matching 8 bases. The sequence was obtained from a man younger than 45 who had recovered from COVID-19. The sequenced material came from PBMCs or T cells enriched from blood (not recorded which). This CDR3 reads CASSIYGGASGEQFF. DNA for the CDR3: TGTGCCAGTAGTATTTACGGGGGGGCTTCGGGTGAGCAGTTCTTC.